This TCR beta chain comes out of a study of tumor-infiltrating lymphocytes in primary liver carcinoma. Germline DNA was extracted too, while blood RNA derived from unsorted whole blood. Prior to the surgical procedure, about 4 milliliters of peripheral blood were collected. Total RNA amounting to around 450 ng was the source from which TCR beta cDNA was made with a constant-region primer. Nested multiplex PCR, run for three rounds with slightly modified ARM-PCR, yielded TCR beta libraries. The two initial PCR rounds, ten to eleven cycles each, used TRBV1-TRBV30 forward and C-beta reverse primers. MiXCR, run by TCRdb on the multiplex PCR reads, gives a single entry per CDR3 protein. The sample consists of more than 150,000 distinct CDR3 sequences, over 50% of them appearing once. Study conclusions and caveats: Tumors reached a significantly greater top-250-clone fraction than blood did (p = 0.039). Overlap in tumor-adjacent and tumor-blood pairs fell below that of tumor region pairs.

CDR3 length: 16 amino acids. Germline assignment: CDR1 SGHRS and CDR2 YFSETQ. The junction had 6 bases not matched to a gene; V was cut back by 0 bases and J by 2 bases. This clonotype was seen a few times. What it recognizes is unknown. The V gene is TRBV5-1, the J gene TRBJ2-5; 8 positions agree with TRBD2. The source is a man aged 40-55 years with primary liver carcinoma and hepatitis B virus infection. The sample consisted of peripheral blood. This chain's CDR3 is CASSLGQVAGQETQYF. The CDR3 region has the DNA TGCGCCAGCAGCTTGGGCCAAGTAGCGGGACAAGAGACCCAGTACTTC.